This record covers a single T cell receptor (beta chain). The antigen it recognizes is unknown. A clone one base away is much larger, so this may be a read error. The sample holds other DNA sequences that translate to the same CDR3. V has 5 bases trimmed and J has 9 bases trimmed; junction bases matching no gene number 6. From the germline V gene, CDR1 is SGHRS and CDR2 is YFSETQ. From cysteine to phenylalanine, the CDR3 is 12 amino acids long. The sequence is cut down to CDR3 DNA, 36 bases in frame from base 1. The High Capacity cDNA Reverse Transcription Kit was used to reverse transcribe all of the isolated RNA, meaning that expressed TCRB transcripts were what got sequenced. Deep immunoSEQ sequencing was performed on naive, central memory and regulatory T cell samples, with an average of roughly 3.6 million total reads per sample. After sorted cells were lysed in RLT buffer, RNA was extracted with DNase-treated RNeasy Micro or Mini kits, with the choice depending on cell number. Each cell subset was processed on its own to prevent cross-contamination, while patient and healthy donor samples were processed together. TCRB sequences were amplified from cDNA with the immunoSEQ multiplex PCR, producing 87-bp fragments spanning the CDR3 region. Sequencing of the amplicons was done on the Illumina HiSeq platform. On the authors' methods: Synthetic template baselines were used to correct PCR bias computationally, reads within Hamming distance 2 were collapsed, and singletons that could not be merged were discarded. Reads were aligned against IMGT to assign V, D and J genes, CDR3 length and insertions or deletions at six rearrangement sites. Within each subset, clonotype counts were normalized to the number of sorted cells before true diversity and Gini coefficients were calculated with the tcR R package. The overlap coefficient, calculated on TCRB nucleotide sequences, was used to quantify repertoire sharing. Sourced from immuneACCESS, this table was stored by TCRdb with only in-frame sequences that have V and J called. A share of the clones is absent; for the studies checked, an unresolved V gene accounts for under half, and the remainder has no known explanation. From that table come the V and J calls and clone size; the DNA was used to work out D and trimming. The sample has 160,000 or so clones on record, roughly 10% of them singletons. The leading ten clones occupy 0.7% of the sample.

The data stem from a study of beta chain features in type 1 diabetes (dated by TCRdb to the late 2010s). For the wider study: No differences in mean age, gender distribution, total cell number or subset yield were found between patients and healthy donors. Regulatory and stem cell-like memory subsets were obtained from only 8 patients and about 8 healthy donors, while naive and central memory subsets were obtained from all 30 or so donors. A total of around 110,000,000 sorted cells were examined across all samples, and a strong correlation was observed between cell number per subset and RNA yield. In the study, TCRB repertoires of sorted circulating CD4+ T cell subsets from recently diagnosed type 1 diabetes patients were compared with those of matched healthy donors.

What the authors observed across the whole study: Shorter templates might have been favored by PCR, but patient and control samples were amplified and corrected together, so both groups would have been affected equally by any skew. At VDJ recombination sites, patients with type 1 diabetes made fewer insertions and deleted more nucleotides, a pattern implying thymic rearrangement abnormalities. Only small numbers of individuals were included in the HLA sub-analyses, which left unresolved whether HLA type had any influence on TCRB rearrangement. Naive, central memory and regulatory TCRB repertoires appeared to be more alike among patients than among healthy donors. Sequencing cDNA rather than genomic DNA could over-represent highly expressing activated cells, although activation and CD3 levels did not differ between groups. A moderate but significant shortening of TCRB CDR3 length was observed in type 1 diabetes patients in all four CD4+ subsets.

From each donor, a single peripheral blood sample of about 116 mL on average was drawn into heparinised tubes. A BD FACSAria II and a panel including CD45RO, CCR7, CD25, CD127, CD95 and CD27 were used to sort naive, central memory, regulatory and stem cell-like memory CD4+ T cells. All sorted populations exceeded 98% purity. Right away, PBMCs were isolated by Lymphoprep density gradient centrifugation and were stained directly, with no culture step. So that batch effects would be minimized, each experiment stained and sorted samples in pairs, pairing one healthy donor with one patient. The origin of this receptor is a woman in her 30s with type 1 diabetes. The sequencing input was central memory CD4+ T cells from blood. The chain is made from TRBV5-1 and TRBJ2-3; 7 bases in the junction line up with TRBD1. The CDR3 reads as follows: CASSSPGQTQYF. The DNA sequence is TGCGCCAGCAGTTCTCCGGGACAGACGCAGTATTTT.